The sequence of this T cell receptor (beta chain) was determined in a study of T-cell memory formation after mild COVID-19 (dated by TCRdb to the early 2020s). For the wider study: TCR sequence clusters from the two donors were found to be largely donor specific. In a couple of donors, T-cell clones that expanded and contracted after mild COVID-19 were followed by sequencing TCRalpha and TCRbeta repertoires longitudinally. The cohort was made up of two young adult volunteers, one female and one male, who were previously healthy. What the study reported, not specific to this receptor: The study covered only two mild cases, and larger cohorts including severe cases with pre-infection samples were considered necessary. Some responding clones were detected in pre-infection memory, which suggested that pre-existing cross-reactive memory T cells had joined the SARS-CoV-2 response. Contracting CD4+ clones were located mainly in the CM and EM memory subsets, whereas CD8+ clones were found to be enriched in EMRA. Clones that contracted from day 15 to 85 showed balanced CD4/CD8 phenotypes, whereas a second wave of clones that expanded from day 15 to 37 leaned towards CD4+. Whether the second-wave clones peaking on day 37 were SARS-CoV-2 specific was not confirmed.

TCRdb records Illumina NovaSeq 6000 as the sequencer. Using 5'RACE with constant-segment primers, TCRalpha and TCRbeta cDNA libraries were constructed, with sample barcodes and unique molecular identifiers added in the process. RNA was extracted from every sample with Trizol reagent. Libraries were amplified in two PCR steps, with a second sample barcode and Illumina TruSeq adapters added in the second step. Libraries were sequenced on an Illumina NovaSeq with 2 x 150 bp paired-end reads. In the original analysis: Demultiplexing of reads and collapsing into UMI-guided consensus sequences were performed with migec v1.2.7. Using mixcr v2.1.11, UMI consensuses were aligned to TRA and TRB V and J templates and then assembled into clonotypes. Expanded or contracted clonotypes were those called significant by both edgeR and NoisET, with noise models trained on biological replicates. For edgeR calls, a false discovery rate-adjusted p below 0.01 and a log2 fold-change threshold of 1 were applied. As an exploratory analysis of dynamics, PCA with hierarchical clustering was applied to max-normalized trajectories of the 1000 most abundant clonotypes. The CD4 or CD8 phenotype of responding clones was assigned using the separately sequenced CD4+ and CD8+ repertoires. The public reads were reprocessed in TCRdb via fastp at Q25 and MiXCR, keeping in-frame beta chains. Records with the same CDR3 protein are collapsed into one entry carrying the most frequent genes and DNA. These V and J calls derive from TCRdb rather than the authors' analysis. For this sample the table gives around 430,000 distinct CDR3 sequences, of which about 15% were detected only once. About a fifth of the sample is held by the ten biggest clonotypes.

The V end gives up 4 bases and the J end 1 base, leaving 11 bases in the junction not matched to a gene. Including cysteine and phenylalanine, the CDR3 has 16 amino acids. The only DNA kept is the CDR3, 48 bases in frame from the first base. Reading the germline V gene gives CDR1 SQVTM and CDR2 ANQGSEA. Ficoll-Paque density gradient centrifugation was used to isolate PBMCs. On this clonotype itself: The target of this receptor is not known. No clone much larger than this one lies a single base away; base qualities are absent.

The sample taken for sequencing was PBMCs or a T cell subset sorted from them (not recorded which). The chain is made from TRBV29-1 and TRBJ2-7; the junction holds 9 bases that match TRBD1. The sequence was collected from a man between 18 and 29 years old who had mild COVID-19 (a few samples of this study predate the infection). The sample titles of this study are shuffled in the database, so cell type and time point are left out; the donor was told from shared clones. The nucleotides are TGCAGCGTTGGCCGGGACAGGGCGTCACGATCCTACGAGCAGTACTTC. It codes for CSVGRDRASRSYEQYF.